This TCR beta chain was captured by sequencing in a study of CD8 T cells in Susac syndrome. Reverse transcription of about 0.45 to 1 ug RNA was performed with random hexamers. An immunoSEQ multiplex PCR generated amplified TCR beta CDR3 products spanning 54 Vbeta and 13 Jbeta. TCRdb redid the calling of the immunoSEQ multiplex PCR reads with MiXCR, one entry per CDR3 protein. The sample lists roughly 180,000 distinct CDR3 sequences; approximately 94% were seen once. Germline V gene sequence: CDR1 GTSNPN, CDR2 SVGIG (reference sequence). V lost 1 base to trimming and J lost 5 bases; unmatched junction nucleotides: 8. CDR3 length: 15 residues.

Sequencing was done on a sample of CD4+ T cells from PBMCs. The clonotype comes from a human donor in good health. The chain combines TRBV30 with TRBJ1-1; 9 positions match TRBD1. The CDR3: CAWSGDRVRGTEAFF. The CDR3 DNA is TGTGCCTGGAGTGGGGACAGGGTCCGAGGGACTGAAGCTTTCTTT. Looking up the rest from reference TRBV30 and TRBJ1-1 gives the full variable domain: SQTIHQWPATLVQPVGSPLSLECTVEGTSNPNLYWYRQAAGRGLQLLFYSVGIGQISSEVPQNLSASRPQDRQFILSSKKLLLSDSGFYLCAWSGDRVRGTEAFFGQGTRLTVV.